This T cell receptor beta chain was recovered during a study of blood T cell repertoires in COVID-19. Study-wide background: The United States, Italy and Spain supplied acute and convalescent COVID-19 samples. In each case, the material was cDNA or gDNA derived from T cells, B-cell-depleted T cells, or PBMCs.

Original methodology: It was from reference gene primer amplification that nucleated cell counts were estimated. Generated by immunoSEQ multiplex PCR, the TCRdb table keeps only in-frame clones and is missing some. V and J calls and clone size are copied from that table; D and trimming were computed from the DNA. In the table there are under 150,000 clones, approximately 80% of which are singletons. V was shortened by 6 bases and J by 3 bases, with 12 bases between the two germline ends. From germline, CDR1 is MRHNA and CDR2 SNTAGT. The CDR3 is made up of 15 amino acids. The rearrangement links TRBV6-4 to TRBJ2-6; D might be TRBD1 (5 bases). The sequenced sample consisted of peripheral blood. This sequence was found in a man aged 65 to 85 with acute or convalescent COVID-19. In DNA, the CDR3 is TGTGCCAGCAGCTCGTCAGGGAATGGGGCCAACGTCCTGACTTTC. It codes for CASSSSGNGANVLTF.